This T cell receptor beta chain was observed in a study of T cells in Graves' hyperthyroidism and ophthalmopathy. CDR3 length: 12 residues. Germline values: CDR1 SEHNR, CDR2 FQNEAQ (reference sequence). The V end lost 9 bases, the J end lost 4 bases, and 12 bases lay between the germline ends. This clonotype has only a few counts. Amplification of TCR beta CDR3 regions used RNA as the template. The TCR CDR3 first-round RT-PCR relied on the HTBI primer set. TCRdb fed the multiplex PCR reads into MiXCR, producing one record per CDR3 protein. The sample carries approximately 360,000 distinct CDR3 sequences, just under 25% recorded once.

This TCR derives from a man in his forties or fifties with Graves' hyperthyroidism. Source material: blood. The chain carries TRBV7-9 and TRBJ1-1; unclear D gene. The CDR3 DNA sequence: TGTGCCAGTAAGTGGGAGGGCACTGAAGCTTTCTTT. Its protein is CASKWEGTEAFF. Combining the CDR3 with reference TRBV7-9 and TRBJ1-1 gives the whole variable domain DTGVSQNPRHKITKRGQNVTFRCDPISEHNRLYWYRQTLGQGPEFLTYFQNEAQLEKSRLLSDRFSAERPKGSFSTLEIQRTEQGDSAMYLCASKWEGTEAFFGQGTRLTVV.